This TCR beta chain emerged from a study of beta chain features in type 1 diabetes. Study summary: Age and gender were similar between patients and healthy donors, as were cell yields. Study observations and caveats: Insertion counts at VDJ junctions were lower in type 1 diabetes patients, who also showed more deletions there. Naive, central memory and regulatory TCRB repertoires appeared more similar among patients than healthy donors. Type 1 diabetes patients had TCRB CDR3s that were shorter (moderately but significantly so) in all four CD4+ subsets.

As for this clone: Its antigen remains unknown.

cDNA synthesis used the whole RNA isolate, giving expressed TCRB sequences. TCRdb keeps only in-frame clones here, not all; method: immunoSEQ multiplex PCR. Of around 250,000 clones in the sample, roughly 20% were seen once. Germline values: CDR1 SQVTM, CDR2 ANQGSEA. The CDR3 loop spans 14 amino acids. J was trimmed by 1 base and V by 6 bases; bases with no gene match: 3. Each of the CD4+ naive, central memory, regulatory and stem cell-like memory populations was sorted via CD45RO/CCR7/CD25/CD127/CD95/CD27. The sequence was collected from a middle-aged woman with type 1 diabetes. J is TRBJ1-5 and V is TRBV29-1, with 10 bases identical to TRBD1. Sequenced sample: naive CD4+ T cells from blood. The CDR3 spells CSVAGQGSNQPQHF. The DNA for the CDR3 is TGCAGCGTAGCGGGACAGGGGAGCAATCAGCCCCAGCATTTT.